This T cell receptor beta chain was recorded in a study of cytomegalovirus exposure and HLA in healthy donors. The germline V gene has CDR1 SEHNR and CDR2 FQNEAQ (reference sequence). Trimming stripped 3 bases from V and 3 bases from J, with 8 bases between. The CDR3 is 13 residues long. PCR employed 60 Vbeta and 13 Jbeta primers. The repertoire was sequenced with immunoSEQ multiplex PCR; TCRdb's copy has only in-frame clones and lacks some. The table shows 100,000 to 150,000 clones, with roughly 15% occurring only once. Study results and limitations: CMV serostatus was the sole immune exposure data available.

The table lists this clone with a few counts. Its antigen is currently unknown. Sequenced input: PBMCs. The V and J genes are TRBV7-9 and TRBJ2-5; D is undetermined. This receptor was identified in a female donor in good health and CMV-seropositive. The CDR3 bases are TGTGCCAGCAGCTTTTCAGAGGAAGAGACCCAGTACTTC. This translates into CASSFSEEETQYF.